The rows below give T cell receptor beta chains drawn from one sample of a study of blood T cell repertoires in COVID-19. TCRdb's copy holds only in-frame clones and misses some; the assay was immunoSEQ multiplex PCR. The table lists around 270,000 clones, approximately 88% of them singletons. Sequencing was performed on PBMCs or T cells enriched from blood (not recorded which). The receptors stem from a middle-aged woman who had been exposed to COVID-19. Both conserved end residues are part of each CDR3. The D gene is left open where the match is weak. Only part of the rows carry a size: once, few, many, or a class if the clone is expanded.

D: .
size: .
V: TRBV30
J: TRBJ1-2
CDR3: CAWSRGHSANYGYTF
DNA: TGTGCCTGGAGTAGAGGCCACTCGGCTAACTATGGCTACACCTTC

D: .
size: .
V: TRBV6-5
J: TRBJ2-7
CDR3: CASSPLYSDSYEQYF
DNA: TGTGCCAGCAGTCCCCTATATAGCGACTCCTACGAGCAGTACTTC

D: .
size: many
V: TRBV15
J: TRBJ2-3
CDR3: CATSRDPGVPDTQYF
DNA: TGTGCCACCAGCAGAGATCCGGGAGTCCCAGATACGCAGTATTTT

D: TRBD2
size: .
V: TRBV5-4
J: TRBJ2-2
CDR3: CASSLSRGGVTGELFF
DNA: TGTGCCAGCAGCTTGAGTCGGGGGGGCGTAACCGGGGAGCTGTTTTTT

D: TRBD1
size: .
V: TRBV28
J: TRBJ1-1
CDR3: CASSLRDRSYMNTEAFF
DNA: TGTGCCAGCAGTTTACGGGACAGGAGCTACATGAACACTGAAGCTTTCTTT

D: TRBD1
size: .
V: TRBV7-3
J: TRBJ1-1
CDR3: CASSGQGGTEAFF
DNA: TGTGCCAGCAGCGGACAGGGGGGCACTGAAGCTTTCTTT

D: .
size: few
V: TRBV4-3
J: TRBJ2-5
CDR3: CASSQDREETQYF
DNA: TGCGCCAGCAGCCAAGACCGTGAAGAGACCCAGTACTTC

D: .
size: .
V: TRBV18
J: TRBJ1-3
CDR3: CASSPDGSSGNTIYF
DNA: TGTGCCAGCTCACCAGACGGGAGCTCTGGAAACACCATATATTTT

D: TRBD1
size: few
V: TRBV30
J: TRBJ1-4
CDR3: CAWSPMTGMNEKLFF
DNA: TGTGCCTGGAGTCCTATGACAGGGATGAATGAAAAACTGTTTTTT

D: .
size: .
V: TRBV29-1
J: TRBJ1-5
CDR3: CSVQTGTLSQPQHF
DNA: TGCAGCGTTCAAACCGGGACTTTGAGTCAGCCCCAGCATTTT

D: TRBD1
size: .
V: TRBV5-1
J: TRBJ2-6
CDR3: CASSPNDRGLGSGANVLTF
DNA: TGTGCCAGCAGCCCAAATGACAGGGGATTAGGCTCTGGGGCCAACGTCCTGACTTTC

D: .
size: once
V: TRBV7-3
J: TRBJ1-5
CDR3: CASSPSPNQPQHF
DNA: TGTGCCAGCAGCCCGTCCCCCAATCAGCCCCAGCATTTT

D: TRBD1
size: .
V: TRBV29-1
J: TRBJ2-7
CDR3: CSVRLSGQKSYEQYF
DNA: TGCAGCGTTCGGTTATCGGGACAGAAGAGTTACGAGCAGTACTTC

D: .
size: .
V: TRBV6-4
J: TRBJ1-6
CDR3: CASRFEENSPLHF
DNA: TGTGCCAGCAGATTCGAGGAGAATTCACCCCTCCACTTT

D: TRBD1
size: .
V: TRBV5-1
J: TRBJ1-2
CDR3: CASSLGDRGRSPNGYTF
DNA: TGCGCCAGCAGCTTGGGGGACAGGGGGCGCTCCCCGAATGGCTACACCTTC

D: .
size: .
V: TRBV5-4
J: TRBJ1-1
CDR3: CASSLESDMNTEAFF
DNA: TGTGCCAGCAGCTTGGAATCAGACATGAACACTGAAGCTTTCTTT

D: .
size: .
V: TRBV6-2/TRBV6-3
J: TRBJ2-3
CDR3: CASSSLNRADTQYF
DNA: TGTGCCAGCAGTTCCCTGAACCGAGCGGATACGCAGTATTTT

D: .
size: .
V: TRBV9
J: TRBJ2-1
CDR3: CASSVLGSEQFF
DNA: TGTGCCAGCAGCGTATTAGGGAGTGAGCAGTTCTTC

D: .
size: .
V: TRBV29-1
J: TRBJ2-1
CDR3: CSVDSGKFSNEQFF
DNA: TGCAGCGTTGATTCGGGGAAGTTTAGCAATGAGCAGTTCTTC

D: TRBD1
size: .
V: TRBV28
J: TRBJ2-1
CDR3: CASSSRQGAGNEQFF
DNA: TGTGCCAGCAGTTCCCGACAGGGGGCCGGGAATGAGCAGTTCTTC

D: .
size: once
V: TRBV7-2
J: TRBJ2-1
CDR3: CASSPGPGVEQFF
DNA: TGTGCCAGCAGCCCTGGACCGGGGGTTGAGCAGTTCTTC

D: .
size: .
V: TRBV19
J: TRBJ1-2
CDR3: CARRIHTANYGYTF
DNA: TGTGCCAGGAGGATACATACAGCTAACTATGGCTACACCTTC

D: .
size: .
V: TRBV7-8
J: TRBJ1-5
CDR3: CASSHGQTNQPQHF
DNA: TGTGCCAGCAGCCATGGGCAGACAAATCAGCCCCAGCATTTT